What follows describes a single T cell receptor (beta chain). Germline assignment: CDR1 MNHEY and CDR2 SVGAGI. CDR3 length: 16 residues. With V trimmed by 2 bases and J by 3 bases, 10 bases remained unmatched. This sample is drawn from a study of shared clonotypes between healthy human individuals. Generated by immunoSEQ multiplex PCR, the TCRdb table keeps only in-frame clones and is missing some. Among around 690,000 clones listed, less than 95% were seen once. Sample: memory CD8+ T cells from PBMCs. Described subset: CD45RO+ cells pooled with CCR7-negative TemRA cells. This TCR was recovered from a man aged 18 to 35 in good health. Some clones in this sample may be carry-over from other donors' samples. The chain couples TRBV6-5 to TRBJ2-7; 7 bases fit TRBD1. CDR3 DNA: TGTGCCAGCAGTTACGGGGTGGGACAGCATAACTACGAGCAGTACTTC. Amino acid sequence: CASSYGVGQHNYEQYF.